This T cell receptor (beta chain) stems from a study of cytomegalovirus exposure and HLA in healthy donors (dated by TCRdb to about 2017). Some background on the complete study: An earlier analysis of approximately 640 of the donors reported 250 to 350 Gb of sequence data and some 120 million unique TCR beta sequences from some 180 million T cells. An early release that covered around 590 HLA-typed donors contained approximately 300 gigabases of sequencing data and roughly 84 million unique TCR sequences. Of the roughly 400 genotyped donors, about 80% fell in the genetic ancestry cluster associated with self-reported Caucasian donors. The later analysis used no new phenotypic data to find candidate immune exposures, relying instead on TCR beta sequences and their occurrence across donors. In an earlier analysis of around 540 of the donors, high-throughput TCR beta sequencing was used to judge whether each TCR beta V gene segment behaved as functional or pseudogenic. All discovery cohort repertoires had been generated using a single sequencing platform. Typing coverage varied by locus: roughly 620-640 donors for A, B, C, DRB1 and DQB1; roughly 520 for DQA1; around 610 for DPA1; 450 to 480 for DPB1. Among several hundred genotyped donors of the cohort, an average of about 220,000 unique TCR beta nucleotide sequences was sequenced per donor, of which about 18% were non-productive. Donor age, sex, ethnicity and CMV serostatus were compiled alongside the repertoire data. About five DR-DQ haplotypes were treated as single units for association and clustering because of strong linkage in the cohort. In a later genetic analysis, genome-wide SNP genotypes for about three fifths of the 666 donors were used, and that subset was treated as a discovery cohort. A later analysis re-analyzed previously published TCR beta repertoires from 550 to 700 donors and added high-resolution HLA genotyping to study TCR occurrence patterns. The study combined high-throughput TCR immunosequencing, statistical association of individual TCRs with disease status, and machine learning to predict cytomegalovirus infection status. The study profiled the T cell repertoires of some 610 subjects by immunosequencing and related them to cytomegalovirus serostatus. Along with the roughly 670-subject first cohort, a separate validation cohort of more than 90 different subjects was used. Both class I and class II loci were covered by HLA typing, at four-digit resolution. The study aimed to test whether signatures of past pathogen exposure could be identified by cataloging public T cell receptors.

With regard to this clone: The specificity of this receptor is unknown. No per-base quality is available; no much larger clone lies one base away.

The cohort consisted of approximately 690 healthy bone marrow donors. All cohort members were sampled while nominally healthy, although unrecorded immune exposures were likely present. The donor tested CMV seropositive, placing the donor among the 289 seropositive members of the cohort. Every donor gave a peripheral blood sample, and the peripheral blood mononuclear cells from that sample were used for TCR beta sequencing. The Qiagen DNeasy Blood Extraction Kit was used to extract genomic DNA from the blood cell samples. Libraries were constructed by the immunoSEQ multiplex PCR assay. The multiplex PCR relied on a mix of 60 forward primers for TCR Vbeta segments and 13 reverse primers for TCR Jbeta segments. The CDR3 region of rearranged TCR beta genes was amplified from genomic DNA by a multiplex PCR assay. The Illumina HiSeq System was used to sequence the amplified TCR beta libraries as 87-base-pair reads. Turning to the authors' computational methods: A later analysis counted approximately 76 million unique TCR beta chains across the 640 or so repertoires, and approximately 11 million of these chains were shared by at least two donors. A nearest-neighbor algorithm error-corrected the raw reads and collapsed the reads into unique sequences, merging closely related sequences to remove PCR and sequencing errors. To assign V, D and J gene segments, CDR3 sequences were aligned to IMGT reference sequences. Each retained sequence needed at least a six-nucleotide match to both a V gene segment and a J gene segment. Rearrangements were classified as productive when the CDR3 lacked stop codons and remained in frame with V and J, and all other rearrangements were classified as non-productive. Following IMGT convention, CDR3 was defined as the stretch from the second conserved V-encoded cysteine to the conserved J-encoded phenylalanine. Sequences without an unambiguous match to a single V gene segment were excluded from the earlier analysis of about 600 of the donors. An earlier analysis of fewer than 650 of the donors classified V segments as functional when productive rearrangements were above 56.7% and as segregating when the standard deviation between donors was above 5%. A statistical classification framework was built for diagnosing cytomegalovirus status from the catalog of TCR beta chain sequences. V and J gene assignment, in a later analysis, came from comparing TCR nucleotide sequences with IMGT/GENE-DB human TR gene sequences. The TCRdist pipeline was used in a later analysis to assign CDR3 sequences and most-parsimonious VDJ recombination scenarios. In a later analysis, every TCR beta chain was defined by the combination of its CDR3 amino acid sequence and its V-gene family, and reads without a unique V-gene family were dropped. To address suspected cross-contamination and a sequencing artifact, a later analysis removed roughly 580 highly shared, low-generation-probability nucleotide sequences. For each public chain, a later analysis derived a clonal expansion index from normalized ranks of inferred template counts within each repertoire. In a later analysis, generation probabilities were computed with a VDJ recombination model fitted to out-of-frame rearrangements, and the resulting probabilities were checked against IGoR. A later analysis scored TCR-TCR, TCR-HLA and TCR-CMV co-occurrence with hypergeometric tests, applying a repertoire-size bias correction to TCR pairs. A later analysis estimated false discovery rates by permuting HLA or CMV assignments 20 times. In a later analysis, co-occurring TCRs were grouped using DBSCAN, with TCRdist sequence similarity added in when clustering inside HLA-allele-positive subsets. Co-occurrence clustering excluded repertoires with fewer than 30,000 or more than 120,000 public chains, plus five with anomalous nucleotide sharing. The table was pulled from immuneACCESS by TCRdb, which kept in-frame rearrangements only. Such tables lose some clones; where checked, under half of the loss comes from unresolved V genes, and the rest has no known cause. That table is the source of V, J and clone size, and D and trimming were worked out from the DNA. Across this sample there are about 160,000 clones, with just over 70% seen only once. The biggest ten clones account for 4.5% to 5% of the sample.

What the work shows at the level of the full study, not this receptor alone: In a later analysis, HLA-associated TCR beta chains were found to be more clonally expanded and to have lower generation probabilities than equally common non-associated chains. In an earlier analysis of about 540 of the donors, most TCR beta V segments were observed in productive rearrangements about 87% or about 30% of the time, broadly matching IMGT annotations. Presence/absence analyses assumed roughly uniform sequencing depth across donors, an assumption that may not hold. Linkage disequilibrium might explain the correlated functional status among segregating V segments, but an unknown experimental factor could not be excluded. A total of about 180 TCR beta chains were listed by the study as associated with cytomegalovirus. The classifier was reported to diagnose cytomegalovirus status with high specificity and sensitivity in both the original cohort and the validation cohort. A further reported finding was that TCR beta sequences accurately predicted the HLA-A and HLA-B alleles for most subjects in the first cohort. The authors suggested that the approach could potentially be generalized to other disease states and immunological phenotypes. In a later analysis, the rate of TCR association differed among HLA loci, with DRB1 alleles having the most associated TCRs and HLA-C alleles having the fewest. Only TCR beta chains were sequenced in this cohort, and the absence of alpha or paired-chain data limited detectable features. A cluster of highly shared sequence variants was judged likely to be a technical artifact of the sequencing pipeline. Three of the identified cytomegalovirus-associated TCR beta chains were confirmed in vitro to be specific for cytomegalovirus antigens. In a later analysis, some 17,000 TCR beta sequences were associated with specific HLA alleles at a false discovery rate of 0.05. Compared with the roughly 670-donor mean, donors in an Asian-associated ancestry cluster had fewer N-insertions in productive TCRs, according to a later genetic analysis. Assigning TCR associations to individual alleles was difficult when HLA alleles, especially DR and DQ, strongly co-occurred. V-gene and J-gene trimming of TCR beta chains was associated with a missense DCLRE1C variant in a later genetic analysis, and the association was replicated in an independent cohort. Around 16 rarely observed V segments, including chromosome 9 orphons, were excluded from the earlier analysis of a few hundred of the donors because counts were too low. Because HLA typing was missing for some donors at each locus, association tests included only the typed subset. The only immune exposure information available for the cohort was CMV serostatus. In a later analysis, most CMV-associated TCR beta chains were found to appear HLA-restricted, with HLA associations seemingly driven largely by CMV exposure. Across donors, most TCR sequences were observed very rarely, whereas some public TCRs were present in many individuals. In a later analysis, several top co-occurrence clusters were reported to appear linked to parvovirus B19, influenza, CMV and Epstein-Barr virus.

The sample was PBMCs. The receptor comes from a man between 18 and 29 years old in good health and CMV-seropositive.

DNA sequence: TGTGCCAGCAGCTTAGCGCAGACAGGTGGTGGCTACACCTTC. This codes for CASSLAQTGGGYTF. Rearrangement joined TRBV7-8 to TRBJ1-2; TRBD1 is a weak D gene call, 6 bases matching. Relative to germline, V is 0 bases shorter and J is 7 bases shorter, with 12 bases between their ends. The germline V gene yields SGHVS for CDR1 and FQNEAQ for CDR2. Reading from cysteine to phenylalanine, the CDR3 counts 14 amino acids. The retained sequence is limited to the CDR3, 42 bases, with the frame set at the first base.